Reported below is one T cell receptor (beta chain). Its specific antigen is unknown. Per-base qualities were not stored, and no clone one base away is much larger. This specimen comes from a study of post-analysis software for immune sequencing data (dated by TCRdb to between 2014 and 2017). Describing the broader study: The recorded disease courses included relapsing-remitting, secondary progressive and progressive-relapsing multiple sclerosis, and some patients had no subtype annotation. A subset of samples was prepared in parallel using single-end sample barcoding, then pooled and co-amplified after Illumina adapter ligation. Patient repertoires were compared against around twelve previously published healthy control repertoires from donors aged roughly 6 to 26 years.

The method was PCR. The instrument was an Illumina HiSeq 2500. To reduce PCR and sequencing biases, unique molecular identifiers were incorporated into the TCR beta cDNA libraries. Some 500,000 cDNA molecules were obtained per 1 to 10 million input T cells, so each molecule approximated one T cell. The patient libraries were prepared and sequenced using the same protocol as the earlier healthy control dataset. Samples belonging to the same batch were prepared together, multiplexed and sequenced on a shared HiSeq lane. As for the original processing: Raw barcoded reads were processed with MIGEC, discarding single-read molecular identifier groups before consensus assembly and CDR3 extraction. Clonotype tables were post-analysed with VDJtools, and diversity was normalized by down-sampling all datasets to the smallest sample size. To correct batch-related cross-sample contamination, repertoire overlap clustering matched CDR3 amino acid sequences but not nucleotide sequences. TCRdb reprocessing: public reads trimmed at Q25 with fastp, clones called with MiXCR, in-frame beta chains kept. CDR3 protein duplicates are merged, each entry listing the most common genes and DNA. TCRdb assigned the V and J calls; the authors' analysis was not used. Present in this sample are 150,000 to 200,000 distinct CDR3 sequences, 30% of which were seen just once. The ten largest make up about 1.6% of the sample.

Broader findings and caveats from the paper: When samples were clustered directly using the F measure, samples prepared in the same batch co-clustered strongly, which prompted a batch-effect correction. Normalized Chao1 diversity was significantly lower in multiple sclerosis patients than controls, suggesting substantial peripheral T-cell clonal expansion. Patients showed significantly higher frequencies than controls for roughly five TRBV segments, among them TRBV5-6, TRBV5-1 and TRBV20-1. The multiple sclerosis patient group was slightly younger than the control group.

After removal of 1 base from V and 5 bases from J, the junction retains 9 bases not matched to a gene. CDR1 and CDR2 are drawn from the germline V gene: SQVTM, ANQGSEA. Its CDR3 holds 16 amino acids, cysteine through phenylalanine. Only the CDR3 region is kept as DNA, spanning 48 bases read in frame from base 1. To demonstrate the VDJtools post-analysis software, TCR beta repertoires were profiled from the peripheral blood of 13 young patients with multiple sclerosis. Multiple sclerosis patients were children and adolescents aged 6 to 15 years. The TCR sequence derives from a girl aged 10 to 17 with multiple sclerosis. The chain employs TRBV29-1 and TRBJ2-2; the junction holds 8 bases that match TRBD1. The sequenced material came from blood. The sequenced DNA is TGCAGCGTTGAAGGGACAGGGCGCTGGGAGACCGGGGAGCTGTTTTTT. This gives the protein CSVEGTGRWETGELFF.